The rows below give T cell receptor beta chains drawn from one sample of a study of T cell responses to AZD1222 COVID-19 vaccine. Only in-frame clones appear in the TCRdb table, and some are missing; sequencing was by immunoSEQ multiplex PCR. The sample has around 150,000 clones; about 90% are singletons. The input for sequencing was peripheral blood, taken on day 0 of MenACWY control vaccination. The receptor source for this set is an adult in good health. CDR3s include the opening cysteine and the closing phenylalanine or tryptophan. D genes are given only for firm matches. For some rows the clone size is stated as once, few or many, or as a class when expanded; others skip it.

NA TRBJ2-2 TRBD1 TRBV4-1 CASSPDRVPGELFF TGCGCCAGCAGCCCAGACAGGGTTCCCGGGGAGCTGTTTTTT
NA TRBJ1-1 NA TRBV7-9 CASSVQRGLNTEAFF TGTGCCAGCAGCGTTCAAAGGGGGTTGAACACTGAAGCTTTCTTT
NA TRBJ2-7 NA TRBV15 CATSSRGRGTQPYEQYF TGTGCCACCAGCAGCCGGGGCAGGGGGACTCAACCCTACGAGCAGTACTTC
NA TRBJ1-4 NA TRBV5-1 CASSLAPTGEKLFF TGCGCCAGCAGCTTGGCCCCCACGGGGGAAAAACTGTTTTTT
NA TRBJ2-5 NA TRBV11-2 CASSPSSLAQETQYF TGTGCCAGCAGCCCAAGCAGTCTAGCCCAAGAGACCCAGTACTTC
NA TRBJ2-2 NA TRBV28 CASRTGAGILTGELFF TGTGCCAGCAGAACCGGGGCAGGGATCTTGACCGGGGAGCTGTTTTTT
NA TRBJ1-2 NA TRBV9 CASSLGTASFTF TGTGCCAGCAGCCTCGGGACTGCCTCTTTCACCTTC
NA TRBJ1-2 TRBD1 TRBV28 CASSNRDRSTPSYGYTF TGTGCCAGCAGTAACCGGGACAGGAGCACCCCGTCTTATGGCTACACCTTC
NA TRBJ2-5 TRBD1 TRBV7-8 CASIIQKGQGRETQYF TGTGCCAGCATCATTCAAAAGGGACAGGGGAGAGAGACCCAGTACTTC
NA TRBJ2-1 NA TRBV7-2 CASSPHRTSAFF TGTGCCAGCAGCCCCCATCGGACCTCCGCGTTCTTC
NA TRBJ1-5 NA TRBV9 CASSPAQENQPQHF TGTGCCAGCAGCCCAGCCCAGGAGAATCAGCCCCAGCATTTT
few TRBJ2-7 TRBD2 TRBV28 CASSFASGLSYEQYF TGTGCCAGCAGTTTCGCTAGCGGGCTCTCCTACGAGCAGTACTTC
once TRBJ2-3 NA TRBV18 CASSPSTDTQYF TGTGCCAGCTCACCTTCCACAGATACGCAGTATTTT
NA TRBJ1-5 NA TRBV19 CASRDLNQPQHF TGTGCCAGTAGAGACCTAAATCAGCCCCAGCATTTT